This T cell receptor (beta chain) was sequenced for a study of long-term antiretroviral therapy in people with HIV. Running of the v3.0 immunoSEQ assay took place at survey level. The data were produced by immunoSEQ multiplex PCR, yet TCRdb's version contains in-frame clones alone and is incomplete. In the table there are 38,000 or so clones, 80% of which are singletons. The ends were cut back, 5 bases at V and 4 bases at J, with 14 bases in the middle. The CDR3 extends over 14 amino acids. CDR1 is LNHDA, CDR2 SQIVND, per germline (reference sequence). This clone is medium-sized (0.01 to 0.1%) within its sample.

This material consisted of unsorted PBMCs, taken 1.5 years after starting antiretroviral therapy. The origin of this receptor is a man aged 18 to 30 with HIV. This chain joins TRBV19 and TRBJ1-2, with D perhaps TRBD1 (5 bases). In DNA form, the CDR3 reads TGTGCCAGTAGTCCCCGCTTGGGGCCCTATGGCTACACCTTC. It specifies CASSPRLGPYGYTF.